These 18 T cell receptor beta chains share one sample of origin, sequenced in a study of cytomegalovirus exposure and HLA in healthy donors. PCR involved 60 Vbeta and 13 Jbeta primers. The data were produced by immunoSEQ multiplex PCR, yet TCRdb's version contains in-frame clones alone and is incomplete. The table has approximately 130,000 clones, approximately 10% seen once; the top ten hold roughly 7%. The sequenced sample consisted of PBMCs. The receptors come from a woman in her 40s in good health and CMV-seropositive.

The V gene is TRBV12-5, the J gene TRBJ2-2; D may be TRBD1 (6 bases). Trimming removed 6 bases from V and 0 bases from J, with 11 bases in between. The CDR3 covers 15 residues. CDR1 and CDR2 (germline): LGHNT, FRNRAP. The CDR3 protein is CASGTGTANTGELFF. CDR3 in DNA: TGTGCTAGTGGGACAGGAACCGCGAACACCGGGGAGCTGTTTTTT.

The rearrangement links TRBV7-9 to TRBJ2-3; TRBD1 is a possible D gene (6 bases). Between the trimmed V and J ends, which lost 5 bases and 1 base, there was a span of 16 bases. The CDR3 extends over 16 amino acids. Germline CDR1 SEHNR, CDR2 FQNEAQ (reference sequence). This CDR3 reads CASSHPTGSRTDTQYF. CDR3 DNA sequence: TGTGCCAGCAGCCACCCGACAGGCTCTCGCACAGATACGCAGTATTTT.

This clone has a handful of counts. The genes are TRBV7-6 and TRBJ2-1; weak D call: TRBD1 (6 bases). Germline assignment: CDR1 SGHVS and CDR2 FNYEAQ. Trimming took off 5 bases at V and 7 bases at J, with 9 bases between the two ends. The CDR3 runs 12 residues. Written as DNA, the CDR3 is TGTGCCAGCAGCACTACAGGGAATGAGCAGTTCTTC. This translates into CASSTTGNEQFF.

In this sample, this clone turned up a few times. J is TRBJ2-5 and V is TRBV5-1; TRBD2 matches 8 bases. CDR1 is SGHRS and CDR2 is YFSETQ in the germline V gene. This CDR3 is 16 amino acids long. J was trimmed by 5 bases and V by 4 bases; bases with no gene match: 13. CDR3 sequence: CASSNERGIEGETQYF. CDR3 nucleotide sequence: TGCGCCAGCAGCAACGAGCGGGGGATCGAGGGGGAGACCCAGTACTTC.

This sequence joins TRBV7-2 and TRBJ2-7, with no clear D. Germline V gene sequence: CDR1 SGHTA, CDR2 FQGNSA. V was pared by 2 bases and J by 1 base, with 6 bases between. This CDR3 has 13 residues. CDR3 sequence reads: CASSLSQSYEQYF. CDR3 nucleotide sequence: TGTGCCAGCAGCTTATCGCAGTCCTACGAGCAGTACTTC.

There are a few counts of this clone. V gene TRBV2 combines with J gene TRBJ2-7, with D possibly matching TRBD1 (5 bases). CDR1 SNHLY and CDR2 FYNNEI come from the germline V gene. The CDR3 loop spans 13 amino acids. Trimming stripped 6 bases from V and 5 bases from J, with 14 bases between. The CDR3 reads CASSVQGLNEQYF. In DNA, the CDR3 is TGTGCCAGCAGCGTGCAGGGATTGAACGAGCAGTACTTC.

The rearrangement links TRBV9 to TRBJ1-2; 7 bases fit TRBD1. Germline V lookup: CDR1 SGDLS, CDR2 YYNGEE. V lost 3 bases, J lost 5 bases, and 10 bases stayed unmatched. The CDR3 extends over 15 amino acids. The CDR3 nucleotides are TGTGCCAGCAGCGCCCTACAGGGGTTTTCGTATGGCTACACCTTC. It translates to CASSALQGFSYGYTF.

This clone has just a few counts. The chain recombines TRBV29-1 with TRBJ1-1; TRBD1 is a possible D gene (5 bases). The CDR3 consists of 16 residues. V was trimmed by 4 bases and J by 1 base, leaving 19 bases between them. In germline, CDR1 is SQVTM, CDR2 ANQGSEA. The CDR3 nucleotides are TGCAGCGTTGGGGCGGGGAGGGGCAGAGGGAACACTGAAGCTTTCTTT. Its translation: CSVGAGRGRGNTEAFF. Full variable domain (outside the CDR3, taken from reference TRBV29-1 and TRBJ1-1): SAVISQKPSRDICQRGTSLTIQCQVDSQVTMMFWYRQQPGQSLTLIATANQGSEATYESGFVIDKFPISRPNLTFSTLTVSNMSPEDSSIYLCSVGAGRGRGNTEAFFGQGTRLTVV.

Regarding this clone: A junction boundary mismatches the germline segment, possibly from a read error. The chain uses TRBV6-1 and TRBJ1-4; a possible D gene is TRBD1 (5 bases). There are 12 residues in the CDR3. Germline CDR1 is MNHNS and CDR2 is SASEGT. The CDR3 nucleotides read TGTGCCAGCAGCGAAGAGGGGGAAAAACTGTTTTTT. Protein product: CASSEEGEKLFF.

In its sample, this clone was seen a few times. The V and J genes are TRBV5-1 and TRBJ2-4, with 9 bases aligning to TRBD1. V dropped 0 bases and J dropped 3; count of bases not matched to a gene: 4. The V gene's germline CDR1 is SGHRS and CDR2 YFSETQ. This CDR3 is 16 amino acids long. Here the CDR3 reads CASSLELGQGKNIQYF. The CDR3 DNA sequence: TGCGCCAGCAGCTTGGAGCTGGGACAGGGCAAAAACATTCAGTACTTC.

About this clone: The same CDR3 can be traced to other DNA sequences in this sample. This chain links TRBV7-2 with TRBJ2-3; 10 bases agree with TRBD2. V was pared by 1 base and J by 1 base, with 2 bases of the junction left unmatched. The CDR3 runs to 16 residues. CDR1 is SGHTA, CDR2 FQGNSA, per germline. The CDR3 loop is CASSLGLAGGTDTQYF. In DNA form, the CDR3 reads TGTGCCAGCAGCTTAGGCCTAGCGGGGGGCACAGATACGCAGTATTTT.

The chain links TRBV13 to TRBJ2-7; D is possibly TRBD2 (6 bases). Deletions cut 5 bases from V and 6 bases from J, with 14 bases between. This CDR3 contains 13 residues. From germline, CDR1 is PRHDT and CDR2 FYEKMQ (reference sequence). The CDR3 DNA reads TGTGCCAGCAGCGGGCCGAAAGCGGGCGAGCAGTACTTC. Protein: CASSGPKAGEQYF.

The chain uses TRBV5-5 and TRBJ2-7; tentatively, D is TRBD1 (5 bases). The V and J ends lost 0 bases and 7 bases respectively, with 20 bases between them. Germline CDR1 and CDR2: SGHKS and YYEKEE (reference sequence). This CDR3 has 16 residues. This CDR3 is CASSLGQGWGIEEQYF. The CDR3 bases are TGTGCCAGCAGCTTGGGCCAGGGATGGGGTATAGAGGAGCAGTACTTC. Complete variable domain (other parts from reference TRBV5-5 and TRBJ2-7): DAGVTQSPTHLIKTRGQQVTLRCSPISGHKSVSWYQQVLGQGPQFIFQYYEKEERGRGNFPDRFSARQFPNYSSELNVNALLLGDSALYLCASSLGQGWGIEEQYFGPGTRLTVT.

This chain joins TRBV27 and TRBJ1-5, with 11 positions matching TRBD1. V lost 5 bases to trimming and J lost 4 bases; unmatched junction nucleotides: 10. The CDR3 runs 17 residues. Looked up from germline, CDR1 is MNHEY and CDR2 is SMNVEV (reference sequence). The CDR3 region has the DNA TGTGCCAGCAGTACCCGGGGGACAGGGGGGAGGAATCAGCCCCAGCATTTT. Its protein product is CASSTRGTGGRNQPQHF.

The V and J genes are TRBV2 and TRBJ1-5; 7 bases agree with TRBD1. CDR1 and CDR2 (germline): SNHLY, FYNNEI. The CDR3 totals 14 residues. The V gene end was trimmed by 3 bases and the J gene end by 5 bases; junction bases not matched to a gene: 4. The CDR3 here is CASSDKGADQPQHF. The CDR3 DNA follows: TGTGCCAGCAGTGATAAGGGGGCGGATCAGCCCCAGCATTTT.

This chain connects TRBV6-5 to TRBJ1-2; TRBD1 is a possible D gene (5 bases). Germline-derived CDR1 and CDR2 are MNHEY and SVGAGI. V shed 6 bases and J shed 3 bases, with 14 bases lying between them. CDR3 length equals 14 residues. The CDR3 DNA reads TGTGCCAGCAGCACCAGGGCGGCGTACTATGGCTACACCTTC. As protein: CASSTRAAYYGYTF.

V and J are TRBV7-2 and TRBJ2-2, with 10 bases identical to TRBD2. CDR3 length equals 17 residues. Germline trimming cut 2 bases from V and 4 bases from J; bases unmatched to any gene: 7. Germline CDR1 reads SGHTA; CDR2 reads FQGNSA. This chain's CDR3 is CASSLRSGGAATGELFF. The DNA of the CDR3 is TGTGCCAGCAGCTTAAGAAGCGGGGGGGCGGCCACCGGGGAGCTGTTTTTT.

This clone showed up just a few times. The V call is TRBV19, the J call TRBJ2-6, with 8 bases identical to TRBD1. J gave up 0 bases and V 6 bases, and 13 bases lay outside the gene matches. The CDR3 sequence is 19 residues long. Germline V gene lookup returns CDR1 LNHDA and CDR2 SQIVND (reference sequence). The CDR3 DNA reads as TGTGCCAGTAGCCCAACGGCCGGGACAGGTTACTCTGGGGCCAACGTCCTGACTTTC. As protein: CASSPTAGTGYSGANVLTF.